These 18 T cell receptor beta chains were all obtained from the same sample, sequenced in a study of T cell responses to AZD1222 COVID-19 vaccine. Assay: immunoSEQ multiplex PCR; the TCRdb copy retains only in-frame clones and omits some. The table has about 88,000 clones, roughly nine tenths seen once; the top ten hold 5%. The material sequenced was peripheral blood, taken 28 days after the second AZD1222 dose. The receptors come from an adult who received the AZD1222 COVID-19 vaccine.

The rearrangement joins TRBV10-1 to TRBJ2-3; TRBD2 matches 8 bases. Looked up from germline, CDR1 is WNHNN and CDR2 is SYGVQD (reference sequence). This CDR3 has 15 residues. V was clipped by 5 bases and J by 3 bases; unmatched bases: 7. The CDR3 coding sequence is TGCGCCAGCAGTCAAGGCGTAGCGGGGACAGATACGCAGTATTTT. Its protein product is CASSQGVAGTDTQYF.

The chain combines TRBV27 with TRBJ1-4; D ambiguous. The germline V and J ends were trimmed by 5 bases and 13 bases, with 17 bases remaining between them. Germline CDR1 MNHEY, CDR2 SMNVEV (reference sequence). CDR3 length: 13 residues. The CDR3 sequence is CASSPHLSMGLFF. The CDR3 nucleotides are TGTGCCAGCAGTCCTCACCTCTCCATGGGACTGTTTTTT.

The chain has TRBV6-5 and TRBJ2-7; no definite D call. The CDR3 has 15 amino acids. The germline V gene encodes CDR1 MNHEY and CDR2 SVGAGI. V lost 0 bases, J lost 3 bases, and 12 bases lay in between. The CDR3 is CASSYSYLTDYEQYF. Here the CDR3 DNA reads TGTGCCAGCAGTTACTCCTACTTAACGGACTACGAGCAGTACTTC.

This clone was seen just once. The chain employs TRBV2 and TRBJ1-4; D perhaps matches TRBD1 (5 bases). Germline V gene lookup returns CDR1 SNHLY and CDR2 FYNNEI. CDR3 length: 16 amino acids. Trimming removed 8 bases from V and 7 bases from J, with 23 bases in between. CDR3 sequence (DNA): TGTGCCAGCTCTTCCGGGACCCGTGGAGGAGGTGAAAAACTGTTTTTT. It specifies CASSSGTRGGGEKLFF.

This clone is a singleton in its sample. The chain is built from TRBV12-3 or TRBV12-4 and TRBJ2-7; no reliable D call. V lost 1 base to trimming and J lost 6 bases, with 10 bases between them. CDR3 size: 13 residues. In DNA, the CDR3 is TGTGCCAGCAGTTTAGTCCCAGCAGGCGAGCAGTACTTC. Residues: CASSLVPAGEQYF.

This rearrangement joins TRBV24-1 to TRBJ2-7; a possible D gene is TRBD1 (6 bases). The CDR3 length is 13 residues. V dropped 4 bases and J dropped 1 base, with 7 bases sitting between them. Germline CDR1 and CDR2: KGHDR and SFDVKD. The chain's CDR3 is CATSEGGSYEQYF. In nucleotides, the CDR3 is TGTGCCACCAGTGAAGGGGGATCCTACGAGCAGTACTTC.

J is TRBJ1-1 and V is TRBV7-2; 7 bases map to TRBD1. Germline CDR1 SGHTA, CDR2 FQGNSA. After removal of 2 bases from V and 1 base from J, the junction contained 4 bases not matched to a gene. The CDR3 extends over 15 amino acids. This CDR3 is CASSLLRTGNTEAFF. The CDR3, as DNA: TGTGCCAGCAGCTTATTAAGGACAGGGAACACTGAAGCTTTCTTT.

CDR3 DNA sequence: TGCGCCAGCAGCCCGGACAGGGTTGGAAACACCATATATTTT. Translated, it gives CASSPDRVGNTIYF. V usage is TRBV5-1 and J usage is TRBJ1-3, with 8 bases matching TRBD1. V shed 4 bases, J shed 3 bases, and the junction held 3 bases outside the gene matches. The CDR3 consists of 14 residues. Germline V CDR1 and CDR2: SGHRS, YFSETQ.

The chain carries TRBV2 and TRBJ1-2; D gene ambiguous. The CDR3 extends over 10 amino acids. Germline lookup yields CDR1 SNHLY and CDR2 FYNNEI. V was pared by 6 bases and J by 8 bases, with 7 bases between. CDR3 nucleotide sequence: TGTGCCAGCAGATTGACAGGCTACACCTTC. It specifies CASRLTGYTF.

J is TRBJ1-1 and V is TRBV5-6; 7 bases map to TRBD1. Trimming at V came to 4 bases and at J to 1 base, leaving 4 bases not matched to a gene. Germline V CDR1 and CDR2: SGHDT, YYEEEE. The CDR3 has 14 residues. The CDR3 reads CASSVRDRNTEAFF. In DNA form, the CDR3 reads TGTGCCAGCAGCGTCCGGGACAGGAACACTGAAGCTTTCTTT.

This clone was recorded only once. The chain joins TRBV6-1 to TRBJ1-1; TRBD1 agrees at 9 bases. The germline CDR1 and CDR2 sequences are MNHNS and SASEGT. This CDR3 contains 14 residues. Trimming at V came to 5 bases and at J to 4 bases, leaving 5 bases not matched to a gene. This chain's CDR3 is CASSTGQGLTEAFF. In nucleotides, the CDR3 is TGTGCCAGCAGTACGGGACAGGGCCTCACTGAAGCTTTCTTT.

This chain connects TRBV3-1 (or the pseudogene TRBV3-2) to TRBJ1-3, with D uncertain. The length of the CDR3 is 15 residues. The germline V gene encodes CDR1 LGHDT and CDR2 YNNKEL (reference sequence). Trimming left V 2 bases short and J 4 bases short, with 12 bases between. The CDR3 region has the DNA TGTGCCAGCAGCCAAACGAGGGCCAGGGGAAACACCATATATTTT. As protein: CASSQTRARGNTIYF.

This clone appeared a single time. The chain has TRBV2 and TRBJ2-1; no clear D gene. The V gene lost 4 bases and the J gene lost 9 bases, with 13 bases spanning the gap. CDR3 length: 13 amino acids. The germline V gene encodes CDR1 SNHLY and CDR2 FYNNEI. CDR3 sequence reads: CASSVRPASEQFF. CDR3 nucleotide sequence: TGTGCCAGCAGTGTTCGACCAGCGAGTGAGCAGTTCTTC.

V and J are TRBV3-1 (or the pseudogene TRBV3-2) and TRBJ1-1; D not certain. Trimming took off 1 base at V and 4 bases at J, with 10 bases between the two ends. This CDR3 contains 14 residues. From germline, CDR1 is LGHDT and CDR2 YNNKEL (reference sequence). DNA for the CDR3: TGTGCCAGCAGCCAAGGCTCTAAACTCACTGAAGCTTTCTTT. It specifies CASSQGSKLTEAFF.

The chain recombines TRBV5-8 with TRBJ1-6, with D unresolved. This CDR3 comprises 13 residues. Germline lookup yields CDR1 SGHTS and CDR2 YDEGEE. V lost 6 bases and J 7 bases, leaving 11 bases between the germline ends. In nucleotides, the CDR3 is TGTGCCAGCAATCTCAATGCGAATTCACCCCTCCACTTT. Its translation is CASNLNANSPLHF.

The chain recombines TRBV9 with TRBJ2-5; TRBD1 agrees at 7 bases. CDR3 size: 15 residues. J gave up 5 bases and V 4 bases, and 11 bases lay outside the gene matches. The germline gives CDR1 SGDLS, CDR2 YYNGEE. The CDR3 spells CASSPRQGSWETQYF. For the CDR3, the DNA is TGTGCCAGCAGCCCCAGACAGGGTTCATGGGAGACCCAGTACTTC.

The chain uses TRBV9 and TRBJ1-1, with TRBD1 matching over 7 bases. This CDR3 is 16 amino acids long. The germline V gene has CDR1 SGDLS and CDR2 YYNGEE. V gave up 3 bases and J gave up 5 bases; unmatched junction bases: 13. CDR3 DNA sequence: TGTGCCAGCAGCGGGGGGTCGACAGGGATTGGAACTGAAGCTTTCTTT. Protein sequence: CASSGGSTGIGTEAFF.

This sequence joins TRBV18 and TRBJ1-5; D possibly corresponds to TRBD1 (5 bases). V gave up 6 bases and J gave up 3 bases, with 18 bases separating them. CDR3 size: 16 residues. CDR1 and CDR2 (germline): KGHSH, LQKENI. This CDR3 is CASSPFGTADNQPQHF. CDR3 nucleotides: TGTGCCAGCTCCCCTTTCGGGACCGCGGACAATCAGCCCCAGCATTTT.